A single sample is the source of the 23 T cell receptor beta chains below, sequenced in a study of blood T cell repertoires in COVID-19. Clones were sequenced by immunoSEQ multiplex PCR, and TCRdb holds only the in-frame ones, with some missing. The sample lists hundreds of thousands of clones, roughly nine tenths occurring once. Sequenced material: peripheral blood. The source of these receptors is a man aged 18 to 29 with active or convalescent COVID-19.

The rearrangement joins TRBV27 to TRBJ1-5, with TRBD1 matching 8 bases. The germline CDR1 and CDR2 sequences are MNHEY and SMNVEV (reference sequence). J lost 6 bases, V lost 5 bases, and 6 bases had no gene match. This CDR3 has 14 amino acids. Here the CDR3 reads CASSPQGALQPQHF. CDR3 nucleotide sequence: TGTGCCAGCAGTCCCCAGGGGGCCCTTCAGCCCCAGCATTTT.

V usage is TRBV6-5 and J usage is TRBJ1-2; D perhaps matches TRBD1 (6 bases). Trimming cost V 0 bases and J 8 bases, with 10 bases left between them. The V gene's germline CDR1 is MNHEY and CDR2 SVGAGI. The CDR3 runs to 13 residues. This CDR3 is CASSYSHRDGYTF. CDR3 sequence (DNA): TGTGCCAGCAGTTACTCGCACAGGGACGGCTACACCTTC.

This clone is a singleton in its sample. This chain connects TRBV4-1 to TRBJ2-7; 10 bases map to TRBD2. V lost 4 bases to trimming and J lost 3 bases; unmatched junction nucleotides: 6. This CDR3 is 15 amino acids long. CDR1 and CDR2 (germline): MGHRA, YSYEKL. The CDR3 reads CASSPKLAGNYEQYF. CDR3 bases: TGCGCCAGCAGCCCGAAACTAGCGGGGAACTACGAGCAGTACTTC.

The V call is TRBV9, the J call TRBJ1-6, with 8 positions matching TRBD1. The germline CDR1 and CDR2 sequences are SGDLS and YYNGEE. V lost 3 bases, J lost 16 bases, and 9 bases stayed unmatched. The CDR3 has 13 residues. The CDR3 DNA is TGTGCCAGCAGCGACAGGACAGGGTTGGTACTCCACTTT. Translated: CASSDRTGLVLHF.

V gene TRBV27 combines with J gene TRBJ1-5, with 8 bases aligning to TRBD1. The CDR3 runs to 16 residues. V dropped 6 bases and J dropped 6; count of bases not matched to a gene: 13. CDR1 MNHEY and CDR2 SMNVEV come from the germline V gene (reference sequence). In DNA form, the CDR3 reads TGTGCCAGCAGCCAAGGCGTGACAGGGGATTTTCAGCCCCAGCATTTT. It yields the protein CASSQGVTGDFQPQHF.

The chain is built from TRBV9 and TRBJ2-3; D ambiguous. Germline values: CDR1 SGDLS, CDR2 YYNGEE. The CDR3 is 13 residues long. V lost 1 base, J lost 0 bases, and 3 bases lay in between. In DNA form, the CDR3 reads TGTGCCAGCAGCGTATCTAGCACAGATACGCAGTATTTT. It codes for CASSVSSTDTQYF.

The chain recombines TRBV7-2 with TRBJ2-5; 11 bases are a match to TRBD2. This CDR3 has 15 residues. Germline V gives CDR1 SGHTA, CDR2 FQGNSA. V gave up 5 bases and J gave up 1 base; unmatched junction bases: 3. The CDR3 DNA reads TGTGCCAGCAGCAATAGCGGGAGGGCCCAAGAGACCCAGTACTTC. Protein product: CASSNSGRAQETQYF.

This chain joins TRBV7-3 and TRBJ1-1, with 8 bases aligning to TRBD1. Per germline, CDR1 SGHTA and CDR2 FQGTGA. The CDR3 has 14 residues. The V segment lost 3 bases and the J segment 2 bases; nucleotides outside the gene matches: 2. The CDR3 protein is CASSLDRDNTEAFF. CDR3 nucleotides: TGTGCCAGCAGCTTGGACAGGGATAACACTGAAGCTTTCTTT. The whole variable domain, remainder taken from reference TRBV7-3 and TRBJ1-1, is GAGVSQTPSNKVTEKGKYVELRCDPISGHTALYWYRQSLGQGPEFLIYFQGTGAADDSGLPNDRFFAVRPEGSVSTLKIQRTERGDSAVYLCASSLDRDNTEAFFGQGTRLTVV.

CDR3 bases: TGCGCCAGCAGCCCTGGGACAGGGGCTGAAGCTTTCTTT. This codes for CASSPGTGAEAFF. The rearrangement links TRBV5-1 to TRBJ1-1, with 10 positions matching TRBD1. The V gene end was trimmed by 4 bases and the J gene end by 6 bases; junction bases not matched to a gene: 3. Germline V gene sequence: CDR1 SGHRS, CDR2 YFSETQ. This CDR3 contains 13 residues.

The rearrangement uses TRBV9 and TRBJ2-4; 8 bases are a match to TRBD1. The CDR3 runs to 13 residues. Trimming cost V 3 bases and J 7 bases; bases outside gene matches: 3. CDR1 is SGDLS and CDR2 is YYNGEE in the germline V gene. CDR3 in DNA: TGTGCCAGCAGCGAATACAGGGGGAACATTCAGTACTTC. Residues: CASSEYRGNIQYF.

J is TRBJ1-6 and V is TRBV27, with D possibly matching TRBD1 (6 bases). Germline CDR1 and CDR2: MNHEY and SMNVEV (reference sequence). The CDR3 has 15 amino acids. Trimming took 6 bases from V and 3 from J, leaving 12 bases between them. CDR3 loop: CASRRQVFYNSPLHF. The CDR3 DNA reads as TGTGCCAGCAGAAGACAGGTATTCTATAATTCACCCCTCCACTTT.

This clone has only one observation. The chain uses TRBV5-6 and TRBJ2-1; 10 bases align to TRBD2. The trim removed 5 bases at V and 2 bases at J, leaving 4 bases unmatched. The CDR3 is 15 residues long. Germline V gene data show CDR1 as SGHDT and CDR2 as YYEEEE. The CDR3 loop reads CASRSLAGAYNEQFF. CDR3 in DNA: TGTGCCAGCAGGTCCCTAGCGGGAGCCTACAATGAGCAGTTCTTC. Filled out from reference TRBV5-6 and TRBJ2-1, the complete variable domain reads DAGVTQSPTHLIKTRGQQVTLRCSPKSGHDTVSWYQQALGQGPQFIFQYYEEEERQRGNFPDRFSGHQFPNYSSELNVNALLLGDSALYLCASRSLAGAYNEQFFGPGTRLTVL.

This chain uses TRBV19 with TRBJ2-1, with 7 bases aligning to TRBD2. After removal of 5 bases from V and 14 bases from J, the junction contained 6 bases not matched to a gene. Looked up from germline, CDR1 is LNHDA and CDR2 is SQIVND (reference sequence). CDR3 length: 11 residues. The CDR3 sequence is CASSPGLVKFF. The CDR3 bases are TGTGCCAGTAGTCCCGGACTAGTTAAGTTCTTC.

As regards this clone: This sample includes further DNA sequences coding for the same CDR3. V and J are TRBV4-1 and TRBJ2-7, with TRBD1 identical over 8 bases. Germline CDR1 is MGHRA and CDR2 is YSYEKL. The trim removed 2 bases at V and 3 bases at J, leaving 6 bases unmatched. The CDR3 runs to 15 residues. The CDR3 sequence: CASSQSGTGDYEQYF. The CDR3, as DNA: TGCGCCAGCAGCCAATCAGGGACAGGCGACTACGAGCAGTACTTC.

The chain has TRBV7-8 and TRBJ2-1; a weak D match, TRBD2 (6 bases). The V end was cut by 8 bases, the J end by 9 bases, with 20 bases between. Looked up from germline, CDR1 is SGHVS and CDR2 is FQNEAQ. The CDR3 loop spans 14 amino acids. This CDR3 reads CASGSSTSSGEQFF. DNA for the CDR3: TGTGCCAGCGGATCCTCAACTAGCTCGGGTGAGCAGTTCTTC.

The chain couples TRBV5-8 to TRBJ2-3, with no clear D. V dropped 5 bases and J dropped 2 bases, with 6 bases sitting between them. This CDR3 contains 12 residues. Looked up from germline, CDR1 is SGHTS and CDR2 is YDEGEE. The CDR3, as DNA: TGTGCCAGCAGGAGCTCCACAGATACGCAGTATTTT. It yields the protein CASRSSTDTQYF.

The gene calls are TRBV7-9 and TRBJ1-1, with D tentatively TRBD1 (5 bases). CDR1 and CDR2 from the germline V gene are SEHNR and FQNEAQ (reference sequence). The ends were cut back, 1 base at V and 6 bases at J, with 9 bases in the middle. The CDR3 runs to 13 residues. The CDR3 sequence: CASSLGGEAEAFF. The CDR3 nucleotides are TGTGCCAGCAGCTTAGGAGGGGAGGCTGAAGCTTTCTTT. The entire variable domain, with the rest obtained from reference TRBV7-9 and TRBJ1-1, is as follows: DTGVSQNPRHKITKRGQNVTFRCDPISEHNRLYWYRQTLGQGPEFLTYFQNEAQLEKSRLLSDRFSAERPKGSFSTLEIQRTEQGDSAMYLCASSLGGEAEAFFGQGTRLTVV.

The rearrangement uses TRBV7-3 and TRBJ2-7; 10 positions agree with TRBD2. J was trimmed by 3 bases and V by 7 bases; bases with no gene match: 6. The V gene's germline CDR1 is SGHTA and CDR2 FQGTGA. CDR3 size: 14 residues. The CDR3 DNA is TGTGCCAGCACCCTAGCGGGAGAGCTCTACGAGCAGTACTTC. Translated: CASTLAGELYEQYF. Using reference TRBV7-3 and TRBJ2-7 for the parts outside the CDR3, the full variable domain is GAGVSQTPSNKVTEKGKYVELRCDPISGHTALYWYRQSLGQGPEFLIYFQGTGAADDSGLPNDRFFAVRPEGSVSTLKIQRTERGDSAVYLCASTLAGELYEQYFGPGTRLTVT.

V and J are TRBV29-1 and TRBJ1-4, with a possible D match to TRBD1 (5 bases). The germline V gene has CDR1 SQVTM and CDR2 ANQGSEA. Deletions cut 4 bases from V and 4 bases from J, with 10 bases between. This CDR3 is 13 amino acids long. Written as DNA, the CDR3 is TGCAGCGTTGCGGTCAGGGTTAATGAAAAACTGTTTTTT. Its translation: CSVAVRVNEKLFF. Full variable domain (missing parts from reference TRBV29-1 and TRBJ1-4): SAVISQKPSRDICQRGTSLTIQCQVDSQVTMMFWYRQQPGQSLTLIATANQGSEATYESGFVIDKFPISRPNLTFSTLTVSNMSPEDSSIYLCSVAVRVNEKLFFGSGTQLSVL.

This chain joins TRBV28 and TRBJ2-5, with 11 bases that match TRBD2. The CDR3 is made up of 16 amino acids. From germline, CDR1 is MDHEN and CDR2 SYDVKM. With 5 bases clipped from V and 3 bases from J, the junction kept 8 bases outside the gene matches. The CDR3 region is CASSTQGLADKETQYF. The CDR3 DNA follows: TGTGCCAGCAGTACACAGGGACTAGCGGATAAAGAGACCCAGTACTTC.

The chain is built from TRBV7-9 and TRBJ2-1, with 8 bases fitting TRBD2. The CDR3 spans 17 residues. The ends lost 3 bases at V and 1 base at J; junction bases unmatched: 8. The germline V gene has CDR1 SEHNR and CDR2 FQNEAQ (reference sequence). The CDR3 spells CASSFFISSGSYNEQFF. The CDR3, as DNA: TGTGCCAGCAGCTTCTTTATTTCTAGCGGGTCCTACAATGAGCAGTTCTTC.

This chain uses TRBV7-3 with TRBJ2-1; 11 bases align to TRBD2. The CDR3 is made up of 17 amino acids. V lost 4 bases to trimming and J lost 4 bases; unmatched junction nucleotides: 9. CDR1 and CDR2 from the germline V gene are SGHTA and FQGTGA. CDR3 loop: CASSSVSGRAQYNEQFF. CDR3 DNA sequence: TGTGCCAGCAGCTCAGTTAGCGGGAGGGCGCAGTACAATGAGCAGTTCTTC. Full variable domain (remainder filled in from reference TRBV7-3 and TRBJ2-1): GAGVSQTPSNKVTEKGKYVELRCDPISGHTALYWYRQSLGQGPEFLIYFQGTGAADDSGLPNDRFFAVRPEGSVSTLKIQRTERGDSAVYLCASSSVSGRAQYNEQFFGPGTRLTVL.

The chain carries TRBV28 and TRBJ1-5; D gene ambiguous. This CDR3 region has 17 residues. The V gene's germline CDR1 is MDHEN and CDR2 SYDVKM. V shed 4 bases and J shed 2 bases, with 18 bases lying between them. CDR3 in amino acids: CASSSPIGGRGNQPQHF. CDR3 nucleotides: TGTGCCAGCAGTTCACCCATTGGAGGCCGGGGCAATCAGCCCCAGCATTTT.